This TCR beta chain was captured in a study of neurological immune-mediated disorders. TCRdb reprocessed the 5' RACE reads via MiXCR and lists one record per CDR3 protein. The sample includes 95,000 to 110,000 distinct CDR3 sequences, 9.5% to 14% of them seen just once. The time point is: longitudinal time-point 3. There are many counts of this clonotype. This CDR3 has 14 residues. Germline V CDR1 and CDR2: DFQATT, SNEGSKA (reference sequence). V was pared by 6 bases and J by 6 bases, with 19 bases between. This receptor was identified in a female donor with HTLV-1-associated myelopathy (HAM/TSP). This sequence joins TRBV20-1 and TRBJ2-3; a weak D match, TRBD1 (7 bases). Sequenced input: PBMCs. CDR3 protein: CSARRGPGGDTQYF. DNA for the CDR3: TGCAGTGCGAGGAGGGGGCCAGGAGGGGATACGCAGTATTTT.